These T cell receptor beta chains were read from a single sample in a study of neurological immune-mediated disorders. TCRdb ran MiXCR on the 5' RACE reads and lists one entry per CDR3 protein. Of about 55,000 distinct CDR3 sequences detected, around 3.6% appear once; the ten largest clones hold roughly 1.5%. The sample taken for sequencing was PBMCs. These receptors originate from a man under 40 with multiple sclerosis. Both conserved end residues are part of each CDR3. The D gene is left open where the match is weak. The size field reads once, few, many, or a class for an expanded clone.

TRBD1	TRBV7-2	many	TRBJ2-7	CASSTGDRIEQYF	TGTGCCAGCAGCACCGGGGACAGAATCGAGCAGTACTTC
NA	TRBV7-2	many	TRBJ2-3	CASSLSDSTDTQYF	TGTGCCAGCAGCTTAAGTGACTCCACAGATACGCAGTATTTT
NA	TRBV6-2/TRBV6-3	many	TRBJ1-1	CASSYSEVGRGAEAFF	TGTGCCAGCAGTTACTCGGAAGTTGGAAGGGGCGCTGAAGCTTTCTTT
TRBD2	TRBV12-3/TRBV12-4	many	TRBJ2-5	CASSFLAGGQETQYF	TGTGCCAGCAGTTTTCTAGCGGGGGGGCAAGAGACCCAGTACTTC
TRBD2	TRBV12-3/TRBV12-4	few	TRBJ2-2	CASSFGPLAGNTGELFF	TGTGCCAGCAGTTTCGGGCCGCTAGCGGGGAACACCGGGGAGCTGTTTTTT
NA	TRBV7-2	many	TRBJ2-1	CASTQEVSSYNEQFF	TGTGCCAGCACCCAGGAGGTTAGCTCCTACAATGAGCAGTTCTTC
NA	TRBV20-1	many	TRBJ1-2	CSGDFYGYTF	TGCAGTGGAGACTTCTATGGCTACACCTTC
TRBD2	TRBV18	many	TRBJ2-1	CASSPSGSSEQFF	TGTGCCAGCTCACCTAGCGGGAGTAGTGAGCAGTTCTTC
NA	TRBV20-1	many	TRBJ2-3	CSASRGAGGTDTQYF	TGCAGTGCTAGTAGGGGGGCAGGAGGCACAGATACGCAGTATTTT
TRBD1	TRBV28	many	TRBJ2-5	CASRPPGQGMGTQYF	TGTGCCAGCAGACCTCCGGGACAGGGGATGGGCACCCAGTACTTC
TRBD1	TRBV20-1	many	TRBJ1-6	CSAITGGDYSPLNF	TGCAGTGCCATAACAGGGGGCGATTATTCACCCCTCAACTTT
TRBD2	TRBV5-5	many	TRBJ2-7	CASSPAGGSYEQYF	TGTGCCAGCAGCCCGGCGGGGGGGTCCTACGAGCAGTACTTC
TRBD1	TRBV6-5	many	TRBJ1-5	CASSPTGIEQPQHF	TGTGCCAGCAGCCCGACAGGGATTGAGCAGCCCCAGCATTTT
NA	TRBV5-1	many	TRBJ2-5	CASSLMSSQETQYF	TGCGCCAGCAGCTTGATGTCGTCCCAAGAGACCCAGTACTTC
NA	TRBV5-1	many	TRBJ2-2	CASSLVAQMGSGELFF	TGCGCCAGCAGCTTGGTGGCTCAGATGGGGTCCGGGGAGCTGTTTTTT
TRBD1	TRBV27	many	TRBJ1-2	CASSASGGAYYGYTF	TGTGCCAGCAGTGCCTCAGGGGGCGCATACTATGGCTACACCTTC
NA	TRBV2	many	TRBJ1-2	CASRRGTQGRGYTF	TGTGCCAGCAGGAGGGGAACACAGGGACGGGGCTACACCTTC
TRBD1	TRBV18	many	TRBJ1-1	CASSPSDRGRLTEAFF	TGTGCCAGCTCACCCTCAGACAGGGGTAGGTTGACTGAAGCTTTCTTT
NA	TRBV14	many	TRBJ2-7	CASSQATGFSKVQYF	TGTGCCAGCAGCCAAGCGACAGGATTTTCCAAGGTGCAGTACTTC
NA	TRBV5-1	many	TRBJ2-2	CASSLSRKKTLAETGELFF	TGCGCCAGCAGCTTGAGTAGAAAGAAGACACTGGCGGAGACCGGGGAGCTGTTTTTT
TRBD2	TRBV5-8	many	TRBJ2-1	CASSFLAGGPAQFF	TGTGCCAGCAGCTTTCTCGCGGGAGGTCCCGCACAGTTCTTC
TRBD1	TRBV9	many	TRBJ2-7	CASSPRDRRNEQYF	TGTGCCAGCAGCCCTAGGGACAGGAGGAACGAGCAGTACTTC